This note documents a single T cell receptor (beta chain) sequence. The antigen remains undetermined. Regarding time point: after dendritic cell vaccination, including at tumor progression/relapse. This CDR3 contains 16 residues. V was clipped by 5 bases and J by 3 bases; unmatched bases: 5. Amplification used 60 V beta primers and 13 J beta primers. Clones were sequenced by immunoSEQ multiplex PCR, and TCRdb holds only the in-frame ones, with some missing. Of 100,000 or so clones in the sample, less than 90% were seen once. The sample is drawn from a study of glioma-infiltrating T cells after dendritic cell vaccination. Study-level findings and limits: Only a small number of patients had complete blood and tumor samples. No direct clonality-survival link was found; a diverse polyclonal response may matter.

The receptor was derived from a human donor with glioblastoma. The chain couples TRBV23-1 to TRBJ2-3; 13 nucleotides align to TRBD2. TRBV23-1 belongs to the ORF category, with a function that is uncertain. Sequences were derived from blood, sampled after dendritic cell vaccination. The CDR3 loop reads CASSKGTSGVTDTQYF. In DNA, the CDR3 is TGCGCCAGCAGTAAAGGGACTAGCGGGGTTACAGATACGCAGTATTTT.